A selection of T cell receptor beta chains follows, all from one sample in a study of T cell responses to AZD1222 COVID-19 vaccine. Assay used: immunoSEQ multiplex PCR; TCRdb lists only in-frame clones, some missing. The table lists 90,000 to 120,000 clones, 85% to 95% of them singletons, with less than 7.5% in the top ten. The sample in question was peripheral blood, obtained 28 days after the second AZD1222 dose. All receptors come from an adult who received the AZD1222 COVID-19 vaccine. Both conserved end residues are part of each CDR3. The D gene is left open where the match is weak. Not every row has a clone size; where given, it reads once, few, many or a size class.

D gene: -
J gene: TRBJ2-7
V gene: TRBV14
clone size: -
CDR3 DNA: TGTGCCAGCAGCCTTTCCTACGAGCAGTACTTC
CDR3 protein: CASSLSYEQYF

D gene: -
J gene: TRBJ1-1
V gene: TRBV5-1
clone size: -
CDR3 DNA: TGCGCCAGCAGCTTGGGTCCGGGACGCCTATCTACTGAAGCTTTCTTT
CDR3 protein: CASSLGPGRLSTEAFF

D gene: TRBD2
J gene: TRBJ2-3
V gene: TRBV7-2
clone size: -
CDR3 DNA: TGTGCCAGCAGCTTAGTTAGCGGGACTGGAGATACGCAGTATTTT
CDR3 protein: CASSLVSGTGDTQYF

D gene: TRBD1
J gene: TRBJ1-3
V gene: TRBV3-1/TRBV3-2
clone size: -
CDR3 DNA: TGTGCCAGCAGCCAAACAGGGGCCTCTGGAAACACCATATATTTT
CDR3 protein: CASSQTGASGNTIYF

D gene: -
J gene: TRBJ2-5
V gene: TRBV11-2
clone size: -
CDR3 DNA: TGTGCCAGTAGCTTACTTAGGGGTGGGGAGCTTCAAGAGACCCAGTACTTC
CDR3 protein: CASSLLRGGELQETQYF

D gene: -
J gene: TRBJ2-2
V gene: TRBV5-1
clone size: -
CDR3 DNA: TGCGCCAGCAGCTTGGGACTCATGAACACCGGGGAGCTGTTTTTT
CDR3 protein: CASSLGLMNTGELFF

D gene: TRBD1
J gene: TRBJ2-7
V gene: TRBV28
clone size: -
CDR3 DNA: TGTGCCAGCAGGGGACAGGCAAGCGGCGAGCAGTACTTC
CDR3 protein: CASRGQASGEQYF

D gene: -
J gene: TRBJ2-5
V gene: TRBV14
clone size: -
CDR3 DNA: TGTGCCAGCAGAGGGGGAGGAGAGACCCAGTACTTC
CDR3 protein: CASRGGGETQYF

D gene: TRBD2
J gene: TRBJ2-2
V gene: TRBV3-1/TRBV3-2
clone size: -
CDR3 DNA: TGTGCCAGCAGTTCCGCCGGACTAGCGGGAGGGCCTAAGAGCGGGGAGCTGTTTTTT
CDR3 protein: CASSSAGLAGGPKSGELFF

D gene: -
J gene: TRBJ2-1
V gene: TRBV12-5
clone size: -
CDR3 DNA: TGTGCTAGTGGTTACGGGACGGGGTCCTACAATGAGCAGTTCTTC
CDR3 protein: CASGYGTGSYNEQFF

D gene: TRBD2
J gene: TRBJ2-1
V gene: TRBV28
clone size: -
CDR3 DNA: TGTGCCAGCAGTCAGCTAGCGGGGGAGCAGTTCTTC
CDR3 protein: CASSQLAGEQFF

D gene: TRBD1
J gene: TRBJ1-1
V gene: TRBV30
clone size: once
CDR3 DNA: TGTGCCTGGGGGACAGGGGTTGGGGGAGCTTTCTTT
CDR3 protein: CAWGTGVGGAFF

D gene: -
J gene: TRBJ1-2
V gene: TRBV10-1
clone size: -
CDR3 DNA: TGCGCCAGCAGTGAGTCAAGAGCAGGGGCGGATGGCTACACCTTC
CDR3 protein: CASSESRAGADGYTF

D gene: TRBD1
J gene: TRBJ2-7
V gene: TRBV6-5
clone size: -
CDR3 DNA: TGTGCCAGCAGTTACGGGACAGGGACTGCCTACGAGCAGTACTTC
CDR3 protein: CASSYGTGTAYEQYF

D gene: -
J gene: TRBJ2-1
V gene: TRBV10-3
clone size: -
CDR3 DNA: TGTGCCATCAGTGAGTCGCGGGACTCCTACAATGAGCAGTTCTTC
CDR3 protein: CAISESRDSYNEQFF

D gene: TRBD1
J gene: TRBJ1-2
V gene: TRBV5-4
clone size: once
CDR3 DNA: TGTGCCAGCAGCTTGGCTGGGGGGACAGGGGGAGAGGGCTACACCTTC
CDR3 protein: CASSLAGGTGGEGYTF

D gene: TRBD2
J gene: TRBJ2-7
V gene: TRBV7-8
clone size: -
CDR3 DNA: TGTGCCAGCAGTTTCGGAGCGGGGGGCAGCTACGAGCAGTACTTC
CDR3 protein: CASSFGAGGSYEQYF

D gene: -
J gene: TRBJ2-5
V gene: TRBV18
clone size: -
CDR3 DNA: TGTGCCAGCTCACCAACCCCGATCGGGGAGACCCAGTACTTC
CDR3 protein: CASSPTPIGETQYF

D gene: -
J gene: TRBJ2-7
V gene: TRBV14
clone size: -
CDR3 DNA: TGTGCCAGCAGCCGAACGATCATAGTGGGGCCTCCCTACGAGCAGTACTTC
CDR3 protein: CASSRTIIVGPPYEQYF

D gene: -
J gene: TRBJ2-7
V gene: TRBV7-2
clone size: -
CDR3 DNA: TGTGCCAGCAGCTTAGCGGCAGGGCCCTCCTACGAGCAGTACTTC
CDR3 protein: CASSLAAGPSYEQYF

D gene: TRBD1
J gene: TRBJ2-7
V gene: TRBV6-5
clone size: -
CDR3 DNA: TGTGCCAGCAGTTACTCAACCGGGACAGTCTCCTACGAGCAGTACTTC
CDR3 protein: CASSYSTGTVSYEQYF

D gene: TRBD2
J gene: TRBJ2-7
V gene: TRBV4-1
clone size: -
CDR3 DNA: TGCGCCAGCAGTTACCCCGGGACTAGCATCTACGAGCAGTACTTC
CDR3 protein: CASSYPGTSIYEQYF

D gene: -
J gene: TRBJ1-5
V gene: TRBV28
clone size: -
CDR3 DNA: TGTGCCAGCGGCTCTGGAGGGGTGAGCAATCAGCCCCAGCATTTT
CDR3 protein: CASGSGGVSNQPQHF

D gene: -
J gene: TRBJ2-7
V gene: TRBV27
clone size: -
CDR3 DNA: TGTGCCAGCAGTTTATCCCGAGGCTACGAGCAGTACTTC
CDR3 protein: CASSLSRGYEQYF

D gene: -
J gene: TRBJ2-5
V gene: TRBV9
clone size: few
CDR3 DNA: TGTGCCAGCAGCCCCCGGCCGAGGGGGGACGGAGAGACCCAGTACTTC
CDR3 protein: CASSPRPRGDGETQYF

D gene: -
J gene: TRBJ2-7
V gene: TRBV18
clone size: -
CDR3 DNA: TGTGCCAGCTCACCTAATCCAGACGCGAACGAGCAGTACTTC
CDR3 protein: CASSPNPDANEQYF

D gene: TRBD1
J gene: TRBJ1-5
V gene: TRBV19
clone size: -
CDR3 DNA: TGTGCCAGTAGTCTTACAGACAGGGGGGGTCAGCCCCAGCATTTT
CDR3 protein: CASSLTDRGGQPQHF

D gene: -
J gene: TRBJ1-1
V gene: TRBV7-2
clone size: -
CDR3 DNA: TGTGCCAGCAGCCCTCGAAGCAGGGGCGCTGAAGCTTTCTTT
CDR3 protein: CASSPRSRGAEAFF

D gene: -
J gene: TRBJ1-5
V gene: TRBV19
clone size: -
CDR3 DNA: TGTGCCAGTAGTATTCAATCGTGGGCAAGCAATCAGCCCCAGCATTTT
CDR3 protein: CASSIQSWASNQPQHF

D gene: -
J gene: TRBJ1-2
V gene: TRBV4-3
clone size: -
CDR3 DNA: TGCGCCAGCAGCCAAGCCGGCGGGGCACGCTATGGCTACACCTTC
CDR3 protein: CASSQAGGARYGYTF

D gene: -
J gene: TRBJ1-4
V gene: TRBV19
clone size: -
CDR3 DNA: TGTGCCAGTACCTTCGGCGGGGGGGCTAATGAAAAACTGTTTTTT
CDR3 protein: CASTFGGGANEKLFF

D gene: -
J gene: TRBJ2-3
V gene: TRBV5-8
clone size: -
CDR3 DNA: TGTGCCAGCAGCTTGGCATATGGGGGACGAGCAGATACGCAGTATTTT
CDR3 protein: CASSLAYGGRADTQYF

D gene: -
J gene: TRBJ1-6
V gene: TRBV6-1
clone size: few
CDR3 DNA: TGTGCCAGCAGTGAAGTCTGGCCTAATTCACCCCTCCACTTT
CDR3 protein: CASSEVWPNSPLHF

D gene: TRBD1
J gene: TRBJ1-1
V gene: TRBV5-6
clone size: -
CDR3 DNA: TGTGCCAGCAGCTTGGCGGGACAGAGGAACACTGAAGCTTTCTTT
CDR3 protein: CASSLAGQRNTEAFF

D gene: -
J gene: TRBJ2-7
V gene: TRBV10-1
clone size: -
CDR3 DNA: TGCGCCAGCAGTTCACGGGACTTCGAGCAGTACTTC
CDR3 protein: CASSSRDFEQYF

D gene: TRBD1
J gene: TRBJ1-1
V gene: TRBV4-3
clone size: -
CDR3 DNA: TGCGCCAGCAGCCAAGATAGGGGGCAGGGGGCGAAGGCTTTCTTT
CDR3 protein: CASSQDRGQGAKAFF

D gene: -
J gene: TRBJ1-6
V gene: TRBV3-1/TRBV3-2
clone size: few
CDR3 DNA: TGTGCCAGCACCCACGGGTGGTCCTATAATTCACCCCTCCACTTT
CDR3 protein: CASTHGWSYNSPLHF

D gene: -
J gene: TRBJ1-6
V gene: TRBV9
clone size: -
CDR3 DNA: TGTGCCAGCAGCGTAGAGTCGGGAGGCGGGAATTCACCCCTCCACTTT
CDR3 protein: CASSVESGGGNSPLHF

D gene: -
J gene: TRBJ1-1
V gene: TRBV19
clone size: -
CDR3 DNA: TGTGCCAGTAGTTGGCAGAACACTGAAGCTTTCTTT
CDR3 protein: CASSWQNTEAFF

D gene: TRBD2
J gene: TRBJ2-3
V gene: TRBV7-2
clone size: -
CDR3 DNA: TGTGCCAGCAGCTTAAGACGGGGGGGGACCACAGATACGCAGTATTTT
CDR3 protein: CASSLRRGGTTDTQYF

D gene: TRBD1
J gene: TRBJ2-5
V gene: TRBV19
clone size: -
CDR3 DNA: TGTGCCAGTAGTCGGAACAGGGGCGAGACCCAGTACTTC
CDR3 protein: CASSRNRGETQYF

D gene: -
J gene: TRBJ2-2
V gene: TRBV12-3/TRBV12-4
clone size: -
CDR3 DNA: TGTGCCAGCGGGAGCCGGGAGCTGTTTTTT
CDR3 protein: CASGSRELFF

D gene: -
J gene: TRBJ2-3
V gene: TRBV7-2
clone size: -
CDR3 DNA: TGTGCCAGCAGCTTAGGGGGCAGGGAGGCAGATACGCAGTATTTT
CDR3 protein: CASSLGGREADTQYF

D gene: TRBD2
J gene: TRBJ2-1
V gene: TRBV4-3
clone size: -
CDR3 DNA: TGCGCCAGCAGCCTCAGAACTAGCGGGAAACTAGGCAATGAGCAGTTCTTC
CDR3 protein: CASSLRTSGKLGNEQFF

D gene: -
J gene: TRBJ1-6
V gene: TRBV9
clone size: -
CDR3 DNA: TGTGCCAGCAGCCCCGAAGATCGGGTCGGTTCACCCCTCCACTTT
CDR3 protein: CASSPEDRVGSPLHF

D gene: -
J gene: TRBJ2-3
V gene: TRBV6-5
clone size: -
CDR3 DNA: TGTGCCAGCAGTTACCCCCGGGGCACAGATACGCAGTATTTT
CDR3 protein: CASSYPRGTDTQYF

D gene: -
J gene: TRBJ2-3
V gene: TRBV6-5
clone size: -
CDR3 DNA: TGTGCCAGCAGCCCGTCTGAGGATACGCAGTATTTT
CDR3 protein: CASSPSEDTQYF

D gene: TRBD2
J gene: TRBJ2-1
V gene: TRBV3-1/TRBV3-2
clone size: -
CDR3 DNA: TGTGCCAGCAGCCAAGTCGCGCAGCGGGGTGAGCAGTTCTTC
CDR3 protein: CASSQVAQRGEQFF

D gene: -
J gene: TRBJ1-2
V gene: TRBV6-6
clone size: -
CDR3 DNA: TGTGCCAGCAACCAGGATCCCTCAGGCTATGGCTACACCTTC
CDR3 protein: CASNQDPSGYGYTF

D gene: -
J gene: TRBJ2-3
V gene: TRBV10-1
clone size: -
CDR3 DNA: TGCGCCAGCAGTGATGGGACACTGAGCACAGATACGCAGTATTTT
CDR3 protein: CASSDGTLSTDTQYF

D gene: -
J gene: TRBJ2-3
V gene: TRBV6-5
clone size: -
CDR3 DNA: TGTGCCAGCAGCACCAGGGTGCACTTCACAGATACGCAGTATTTT
CDR3 protein: CASSTRVHFTDTQYF

D gene: TRBD1
J gene: TRBJ1-2
V gene: TRBV5-4
clone size: -
CDR3 DNA: TGTGCCAGCAGCTTGGGGGACAGGGGGCTTAGCGGCTACACCTTC
CDR3 protein: CASSLGDRGLSGYTF

D gene: TRBD1
J gene: TRBJ2-5
V gene: TRBV18
clone size: -
CDR3 DNA: TGTGCCAGCTCACCACGGCCGGGACAGGGTCCCCAAGAGACCCAGTACTTC
CDR3 protein: CASSPRPGQGPQETQYF

D gene: -
J gene: TRBJ2-2
V gene: TRBV28
clone size: -
CDR3 DNA: TGTGCCAGCAGTCCTCGGGGACAAGTGAACACCGGGGAGCTGTTTTTT
CDR3 protein: CASSPRGQVNTGELFF

D gene: -
J gene: TRBJ1-1
V gene: TRBV30
clone size: -
CDR3 DNA: TGTGCCTGGGTCCCAGGGCGGTCGAACACTGAAGCTTTCTTT
CDR3 protein: CAWVPGRSNTEAFF

D gene: TRBD2
J gene: TRBJ2-7
V gene: TRBV19
clone size: -
CDR3 DNA: TGTGCCAGTAGTACGGGACTAGCGGGAGGTTCCGGCGAGCAGTACTTC
CDR3 protein: CASSTGLAGGSGEQYF

D gene: TRBD2
J gene: TRBJ2-7
V gene: TRBV30
clone size: -
CDR3 DNA: TGTGCCTGGAGAACTAGCGGTACCTACGAGCAGTACTTC
CDR3 protein: CAWRTSGTYEQYF